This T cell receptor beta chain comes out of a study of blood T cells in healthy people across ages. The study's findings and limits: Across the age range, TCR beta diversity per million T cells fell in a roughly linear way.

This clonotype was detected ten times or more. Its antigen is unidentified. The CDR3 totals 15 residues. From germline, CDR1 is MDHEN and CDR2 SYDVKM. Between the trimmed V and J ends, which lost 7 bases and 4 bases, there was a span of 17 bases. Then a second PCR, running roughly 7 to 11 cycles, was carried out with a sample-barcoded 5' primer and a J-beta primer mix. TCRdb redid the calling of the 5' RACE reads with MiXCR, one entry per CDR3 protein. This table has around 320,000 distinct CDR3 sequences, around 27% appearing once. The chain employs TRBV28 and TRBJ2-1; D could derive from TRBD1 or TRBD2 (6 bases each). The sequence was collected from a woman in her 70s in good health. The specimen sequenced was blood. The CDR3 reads CASTLGGSVYNEQFF. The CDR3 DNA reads TGTGCCAGCACCTTGGGGGGCTCGGTTTACAATGAGCAGTTCTTC.